The rows below give T cell receptor beta chains drawn from one sample of a study of T cell repertoires in cytomegalovirus infection. Antigens of these TCRs are unknown. TCRdb ran MiXCR on the reads and lists one entry per CDR3 protein. Of roughly 860,000 distinct CDR3 sequences in the sample, approximately 30% were seen once. The starting material was cultured CD8+ T cells from PBMCs, obtained from culture after CMV antigen stimulation. These receptors came from a human donor in good health (CMV status not recorded). Some clones in this sample may be carry-over from other donors' samples. Each CDR3 is given with its conserved first and last residue. Fields, in order: clone size, J gene, V gene, D gene, CDR3 protein, CDR3 DNA. The D gene is left open where the match is weak. Size values are once, few and many counts, or a class for expanded clones, and some rows have none.

>few|TRBJ1-2|TRBV7-9|.
CASSLETTAYGYTF
TGTGCCAGCAGCTTAGAAACGACAGCCTATGGCTACACCTTC
>few|TRBJ1-1|TRBV6-5|.
CASSYASGYMNTEAFF
TGTGCCAGCAGTTACGCATCGGGATACATGAACACTGAAGCTTTCTTT
>few|TRBJ2-7|TRBV6-6|TRBD1
CASFPGRGRYEQYF
TGTGCCAGCTTCCCCGGCAGGGGGCGATACGAGCAGTACTTC
>.|TRBJ1-2|TRBV24-1|TRBD1
CATSDNRGTNYGYTF
TGTGCCACCAGTGACAACAGGGGGACTAACTATGGCTACACCTTC
>few|TRBJ1-2|TRBV7-6|.
CASTEEAQVYFYGYTF
TGTGCCAGCACCGAGGAGGCACAGGTCTATTTCTATGGCTACACCTTC
>few|TRBJ1-1|TRBV5-4|TRBD1
CASSLTSGTGVLWTEAFF
TGTGCCAGCAGCTTAACCTCCGGGACAGGGGTTTTGTGGACTGAAGCTTTCTTT
>.|TRBJ2-5|TRBV4-2|.
CASSQEGGEETQYF
TGTGCCAGCAGCCAAGAAGGAGGGGAAGAGACCCAGTACTTC
>.|TRBJ1-1|TRBV20-1|.
CTPLEIEAFF
TGCACCCCCCTAGAGATTGAAGCTTTCTTT
>.|TRBJ2-7|TRBV7-6|TRBD1
CASSSLRDRDRHEQYF
TGTGCCAGCAGCTCCCTTCGGGACAGGGATCGGCACGAGCAGTACTTC
>many|TRBJ2-7|TRBV7-2|.
CASSHSGPSYEQYF
TGTGCCAGCAGCCACTCCGGACCGTCCTACGAGCAGTACTTC
>.|TRBJ2-7|TRBV9|.
CASSVGDTFYEQYF
TGTGCCAGCAGCGTAGGGGACACCTTCTACGAGCAGTACTTC
>few|TRBJ2-1|TRBV24-1|.
CATSDSRTASYNEQFF
TGTGCCACCAGTGATTCAAGGACGGCATCCTACAATGAGCAGTTCTTC
>.|TRBJ1-5|TRBV27|.
CASSLGNINQPQHF
TGTGCCAGCAGTTTGGGGAATATCAATCAGCCCCAGCATTTT
>.|TRBJ2-7|TRBV6-5|TRBD1
CASSYSGTGPAEQYF
TGTGCCAGCAGTTACTCGGGGACAGGACCGGCCGAGCAGTACTTC
>few|TRBJ2-2|TRBV4-1|TRBD1
CASSQVVLAGGMSTGELFF
TGCGCCAGCAGCCAAGTCGTCCTGGCAGGGGGAATGTCCACCGGGGAGCTGTTTTTT
>.|TRBJ2-5|TRBV9|TRBD1
CASSAPRQGGPQETQYF
TGTGCCAGCAGCGCGCCCCGACAGGGGGGACCACAAGAGACCCAGTACTTC
>.|TRBJ1-2|TRBV3-1|TRBD1
CASSQNRGGGYGYTF
TGTGCCAGCAGCCAAAACAGGGGCGGAGGCTATGGCTACACCTTC
>.|TRBJ2-1|TRBV13|.
CASSKIVNEQFF
TGTGCCAGCAGTAAAATAGTCAATGAGCAGTTCTTC
>.|TRBJ2-1|TRBV24-1|TRBD1
CATSAGTGVYNEQFF
TGTGCCACCAGTGCCGGGACAGGGGTCTACAATGAGCAGTTCTTC
>.|TRBJ2-1|TRBV11-2|TRBD2
CASSLDQGDLAGGQFF
TGTGCCAGCAGCTTAGATCAGGGGGACTTAGCGGGGGGGCAGTTCTTC
>.|TRBJ2-1|TRBV12-5|.
CASGLGQVSYNEQFF
TGTGCTAGTGGTTTGGGCCAGGTTTCCTACAATGAGCAGTTCTTC
>.|TRBJ2-6|TRBV7-4|.
CASNSLTGSGANVLTF
TGTGCCAGCAACTCCCTGACAGGTTCTGGGGCCAACGTCCTGACTTTC
>few|TRBJ1-1|TRBV6-5|TRBD1
CASSYGRGLVDFEAFF
TGTGCCAGCAGTTATGGCAGGGGGTTAGTTGACTTTGAAGCTTTCTTT
>.|TRBJ2-7|TRBV14|TRBD1
CASSQRTGVFHEQYF
TGTGCCAGCAGCCAAAGGACAGGGGTTTTCCACGAGCAGTACTTC